This entry lists 10 T cell receptor beta chains sequenced from one sample in a study of blood T cell repertoires in COVID-19. The protocol was immunoSEQ multiplex PCR, while the TCRdb copy is restricted to in-frame clones and leaves out a portion. The data contain about 140,000 clones, roughly four fifths of them singletons. The sample was peripheral blood. These receptors all stem from a woman at least 80 years old with acute or convalescent COVID-19.

This clone appeared once. The chain links TRBV5-6 to TRBJ2-7; tentative D call: TRBD1 (5 bases). The CDR3 is 18 residues long. The germline V and J ends were trimmed by 2 bases and 3 bases, with 24 bases remaining between them. The V gene's germline CDR1 is SGHDT and CDR2 YYEEEE. The CDR3 region is CASSLFWTRSPLDYEQYF. The CDR3 coding sequence is TGTGCCAGCAGCTTATTTTGGACAAGGAGCCCCTTGGACTACGAGCAGTACTTC.

The V and J genes are TRBV27 and TRBJ2-7; D is perhaps TRBD2 (5 bases). Germline loops: CDR1 MNHEY, CDR2 SMNVEV (reference sequence). Trimming took off 6 bases at V and 6 bases at J, with 12 bases between the two ends. The CDR3 sequence is 12 residues long. The CDR3 here is CASRDELGEQYF. The CDR3 coding sequence is TGTGCCAGCAGAGACGAACTAGGCGAGCAGTACTTC.

The chain combines TRBV6-4 with TRBJ2-1; 11 nucleotides agree with TRBD2. CDR3 length: 14 amino acids. J lost 9 bases, V lost 5 bases, and 6 bases had no gene match. Germline CDR1 and CDR2: MRHNA and SNTAGT. CDR3 nucleotide sequence: TGTGCCAGCAGTACCAGACTAGCGGGGACTGAGCAGTTCTTC. This gives the protein CASSTRLAGTEQFF.

V is TRBV5-1 and J is TRBJ1-1, with D possibly matching TRBD1 (6 bases). V was trimmed by 4 bases and J by 0 bases, leaving 13 bases between them. Germline-derived CDR1 and CDR2 are SGHRS and YFSETQ. The CDR3 runs to 15 residues. CDR3 DNA sequence: TGCGCCAGCAGCCTAGGACAGACCTTGAACACTGAAGCTTTCTTT. Translating gives CASSLGQTLNTEAFF.

This chain links TRBV3-1 (or the pseudogene TRBV3-2) with TRBJ2-3; 11 nucleotides line up with TRBD2. The trim removed 4 bases at V and 3 bases at J, leaving 3 bases unmatched. CDR1 is LGHDT and CDR2 is YNNKEL in the germline V gene (reference sequence). This CDR3 has 15 amino acids. The CDR3 region is CASSPGLAETDTQYF. DNA for the CDR3: TGTGCCAGCAGCCCGGGACTAGCGGAAACAGATACGCAGTATTTT.

V usage is TRBV25-1 and J usage is TRBJ2-5; TRBD2 matches 13 bases. CDR1 is MGHDK, CDR2 SYGVNS, per germline. The CDR3 length is 16 residues. V dropped 6 bases and J dropped 0; count of bases not matched to a gene: 4. The CDR3 spells CASRKTSGGYQETQYF. In DNA form, the CDR3 reads TGTGCCAGCAGAAAGACTAGCGGGGGGTACCAAGAGACCCAGTACTTC.

This clone was seen a single time. This sequence joins TRBV11-2 and TRBJ2-7; 10 bases are shared with TRBD1. The J segment lost 2 bases and the V segment lost 6 bases, leaving 7 bases of the junction unmatched. In germline, CDR1 is SGHAT, CDR2 FQNNGV. This CDR3 contains 15 residues. The CDR3 here is CASRRTGTGAYEQYF. In DNA, the CDR3 is TGTGCCAGCAGAAGAACCGGGACAGGGGCCTACGAGCAGTACTTC.

This clone was recorded a few times. Other nucleotide sequences in the sample specify the same CDR3. This rearrangement joins TRBV4-1 to TRBJ2-3; 10 nucleotides match TRBD2. Germline V CDR1 and CDR2: MGHRA, YSYEKL. The trim removed 3 bases at V and 4 bases at J, leaving 22 bases unmatched. The CDR3 is 21 residues long. DNA for the CDR3: TGCGCCAGCAGCCACCCTACGGCGGCGCGGGAGCGGGAGGGATTCGCAGATACGCAGTATTTT. It codes for CASSHPTAAREREGFADTQYF.

The chain combines TRBV28 with TRBJ1-1; 11 bases line up with TRBD1. J gave up 1 base and V 10 bases, and 5 bases lay outside the gene matches. The CDR3 totals 14 residues. Germline V lookup: CDR1 MDHEN, CDR2 SYDVKM. CDR3 nucleotides: TGTGCCATTTTTGGGACAGGGGGGAACACTGAAGCTTTCTTT. The encoded protein is CAIFGTGGNTEAFF. Full variable domain (outside the CDR3, taken from reference TRBV28 and TRBJ1-1): DVKVTQSSRYLVKRTGEKVFLECVQDMDHENMFWYRQDPGLGLRLIYFSYDVKMKEKGDIPEGYSVSREKKERFSLILESASTNQTSMYLCAIFGTGGNTEAFFGQGTRLTVV.

The chain recombines TRBV4-2 with TRBJ2-3; TRBD1 aligns across 8 bases. Germline V CDR1 and CDR2: LGHNA, YNFKEQ. This CDR3 has 16 amino acids. After removal of 0 bases from V and 5 bases from J, the junction contained 7 bases not matched to a gene. DNA for the CDR3: TGTGCCAGCAGCCAAGAATCCAGGGGGCAGGTAGATACGCAGTATTTT. Translation: CASSQESRGQVDTQYF.